The 20 T cell receptor beta chains given below trace back to one sample, sequenced in a study of T cell clusters in autoimmune cytopenias. Multiplex touch-down PCR amplified TRB using TRB-A and TRB-B pools in one tube. TCRdb derives one entry per CDR3 protein from the multiplex PCR reads, leaving out DNA. In all, the sample yields some 7,000 distinct CDR3 sequences. TRB amplification used around 260 ng of peripheral blood genomic DNA. The source material was peripheral blood. The receptor source for this set is a human donor with an autoimmune cytopenia or autoimmune hepatitis (not recorded which).

The chain links TRBV7-9 to TRBJ1-5; without DNA, the TCRdb call of TRBD1 cannot be checked. Germline V gene data show CDR1 as SEHNR and CDR2 as FQNEAQ (reference sequence). The CDR3 loop spans 15 amino acids. CDR3 sequence reads: CASSLGGQGFQPQHF.

This sequence joins TRBV5-5 and TRBJ1-1. The germline V gene has CDR1 SGHKS and CDR2 YYEKEE (reference sequence). This CDR3 contains 14 residues. The CDR3 protein is CASSLGRLNTEAFF.

The rearrangement joins TRBV20-1 to TRBJ1-5; the TCRdb call, TRBD1, lacks DNA for checking. The CDR3 spans 15 residues. CDR1 is DFQATT, CDR2 SNEGSKA, per germline (reference sequence). The CDR3 is CSASRGQTLNQPQHF.

J is TRBJ2-1 and V is TRBV24-1; as DNA is missing, the TRBD1 call by TCRdb cannot be tested. Germline V gene data show CDR1 as KGHDR and CDR2 as SFDVKD. The CDR3 runs to 14 residues. The CDR3 loop is CATSDRVQANRQFF.

The rearrangement links TRBV20-1 to TRBJ2-3; the TCRdb call, TRBD2, lacks DNA for checking. Germline loops: CDR1 DFQATT, CDR2 SNEGSKA (reference sequence). This CDR3 comprises 16 residues. The CDR3 protein is CSAMAWSSGKTDTQYF.

The V gene is TRBV27, the J gene TRBJ2-2; TCRdb reports TRBD1, a call that lacks DNA to check it against. The CDR3 is 16 amino acids. The germline V gene has CDR1 MNHEY and CDR2 SMNVEV (reference sequence). The CDR3 region is CASSLLRTGGTGELFF.

The V call is TRBV30, the J call TRBJ1-5; TCRdb reports TRBD1, a call that lacks DNA to check it against. This CDR3 region has 16 residues. Germline V gene data show CDR1 as GTSNPN and CDR2 as SVGIG (reference sequence). This chain's CDR3 is CAWRQAGTGSDQPQHF.

By frequency, this clonotype is medium-sized. V usage is TRBV6-1 and J usage is TRBJ2-7; with no DNA, the TCRdb D assignment of TRBD1 cannot be verified. The germline gives CDR1 MNHNS, CDR2 SASEGT. This CDR3 has 12 residues. CDR3 loop: CASRGGPYEQYF.

This clonotype is deemed medium-sized by its frequency. This chain uses TRBV20-1 with TRBJ1-2. There are 11 residues in the CDR3. Per the germline V gene, CDR1 is DFQATT and CDR2 is SNEGSKA (reference sequence). CDR3 protein: CSVTANYGYTF.

The chain uses TRBV2 and TRBJ1-5; no DNA is available, so the TRBD1 call from TCRdb remains unchecked. Germline assignment: CDR1 SNHLY and CDR2 FYNNEI. The CDR3 covers 14 residues. The CDR3 protein is CASADRVGNQPQHF.

Judged by frequency, this clonotype is medium-sized. The CDR3 is CASSFSGTGKYGYTF. V gene TRBV6-5 combines with J gene TRBJ1-2; TCRdb outputs TRBD1, but without DNA this stays unchecked. Germline values: CDR1 MNHEY, CDR2 SVGAGI. The CDR3 runs 15 residues.

This clonotype is classed as medium-sized by frequency. The chain is built from TRBV20-1 and TRBJ1-4; TCRdb indicates TRBD1, and absent DNA this call remains unverified. Germline V gene sequence: CDR1 DFQATT, CDR2 SNEGSKA (reference sequence). The CDR3 extends over 13 amino acids. CDR3 loop: CSVGDRGHGKLFF.

This sequence joins TRBV12-3 or TRBV12-4 and TRBJ1-1; TCRdb proposes TRBD1, but this gene call is untestable without DNA. This CDR3 is built from 14 residues. CDR3: CASRSDRGQVEAFF.

The V gene is TRBV20-1, the J gene TRBJ1-1. This CDR3 is 11 amino acids long. The germline gives CDR1 DFQATT, CDR2 SNEGSKA (reference sequence). CDR3 amino acids: CSATWGTEAFF.

V and J are TRBV12-3 or TRBV12-4 and TRBJ2-1; TCRdb reports TRBD1, a call that lacks DNA to check it against. The CDR3 has 12 residues. The CDR3 is CASRSQGQEQFF.

Judged by frequency, this clonotype is medium-sized (0.01 to 0.1%). Here the CDR3 reads CASSPAEQGYEQYF. V is TRBV12-3 or TRBV12-4 and J is TRBJ2-7; the TCRdb call, TRBD1, lacks DNA for checking. The CDR3 has 14 residues.

Considering frequency, this clonotype is medium-sized. This chain links TRBV27 with TRBJ1-6; TCRdb gives TRBD1 as the D gene, but with no DNA this cannot be confirmed. The CDR3 loop spans 16 amino acids. CDR1 MNHEY and CDR2 SMNVEV come from the germline V gene (reference sequence). CDR3 loop: CASSAFLDMKGSPLHF.

V usage is TRBV5-1 and J usage is TRBJ1-2; without DNA, the TCRdb call of TRBD1 cannot be checked. The germline gives CDR1 SGHRS, CDR2 YFSETQ. CDR3 length: 14 residues. The CDR3 loop reads CASRPEEGARGYTF.

The chain employs TRBV6-1 and TRBJ2-5; TCRdb's D call of TRBD2 is untestable without DNA. The CDR3 runs to 14 residues. Per germline, CDR1 MNHNS and CDR2 SASEGT. The chain's CDR3 is CASSPARLAETQYF.

The genes are TRBV7-2 and TRBJ2-3; TCRdb proposes TRBD2, but this gene call is untestable without DNA. Germline V lookup: CDR1 SGHTA, CDR2 FQGNSA. The CDR3 has 17 amino acids. CDR3 region: CASSLGPSGSSSDTQYF.